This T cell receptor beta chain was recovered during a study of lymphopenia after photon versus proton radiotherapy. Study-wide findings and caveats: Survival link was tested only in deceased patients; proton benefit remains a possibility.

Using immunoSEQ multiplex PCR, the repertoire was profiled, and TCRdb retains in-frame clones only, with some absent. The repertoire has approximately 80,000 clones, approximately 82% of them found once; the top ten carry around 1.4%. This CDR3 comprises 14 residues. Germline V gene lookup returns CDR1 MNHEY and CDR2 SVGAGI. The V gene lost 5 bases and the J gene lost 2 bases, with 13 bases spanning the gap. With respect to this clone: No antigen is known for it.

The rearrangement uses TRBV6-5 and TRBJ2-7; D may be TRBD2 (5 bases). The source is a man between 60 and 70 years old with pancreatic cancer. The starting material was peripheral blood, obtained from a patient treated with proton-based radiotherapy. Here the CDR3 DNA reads TGTGCCAGCAGTCCTTATCCGGGGACCTACGAGCAGTACTTC. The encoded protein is CASSPYPGTYEQYF.